The rows below give T cell receptor beta chains drawn from one sample of a study of CD8 T cells in ankylosing spondylitis. TCRdb independently ran MiXCR on the 5' RACE reads; one entry per CDR3 protein. The sample consists of over 20,000 distinct CDR3 sequences, around 16% of them appearing once. Input material: blood. The origin of the receptors is a male donor with ankylosing spondylitis or in good health (not recorded which). The CDR3 runs from the conserved cysteine through the conserved F or W. The D gene is left open where the match is weak. For some rows the clone size is stated as once, few or many, or as a class when expanded; others skip it.

v_gene: TRBV18; d_gene: NA; abundance: NA; j_gene: TRBJ2-2; CDR3nt: TGTGCCAGCTCACAACAGAACACCGGGGAGCTGTTTTTT; CDR3aa: CASSQQNTGELFF
v_gene: TRBV7-8; d_gene: NA; abundance: NA; j_gene: TRBJ2-2; CDR3nt: TGTGCCAGCAGCCTCACAGAGAACACCGGGGAGCTGTTTTTT; CDR3aa: CASSLTENTGELFF
v_gene: TRBV12-3/TRBV12-4; d_gene: TRBD2; abundance: few; j_gene: TRBJ2-1; CDR3nt: TGTGCCAGCGGGACTAGCGGGAGCTACAATGAGCAGTTCTTC; CDR3aa: CASGTSGSYNEQFF
v_gene: TRBV5-1; d_gene: NA; abundance: many; j_gene: TRBJ2-3; CDR3nt: TGCGCCAGCAGCTTTGGGGGTCGCAGGGATACAGATACGCAGTATTTT; CDR3aa: CASSFGGRRDTDTQYF
v_gene: TRBV12-3/TRBV12-4; d_gene: NA; abundance: medium-sized; j_gene: TRBJ2-2; CDR3nt: TGTGCCAGCAGGGGTACCGGGGAGCTGTTTTTT; CDR3aa: CASRGTGELFF
v_gene: TRBV5-4; d_gene: NA; abundance: NA; j_gene: TRBJ2-2; CDR3nt: TGTGCCAGCAGAGTAGGGCCGGGCGGCACCGGGGAGCTGTTTTTT; CDR3aa: CASRVGPGGTGELFF
v_gene: TRBV12-5; d_gene: NA; abundance: many; j_gene: TRBJ2-4; CDR3nt: TGTGCTAGTGCCTCGGGACAATCGGGGAACATTCAGTACTTC; CDR3aa: CASASGQSGNIQYF
v_gene: TRBV20-1; d_gene: NA; abundance: many; j_gene: TRBJ2-1; CDR3nt: TGCAGTGCTAGAGGTCGGCGGTATGAGCAGTTCTTC; CDR3aa: CSARGRRYEQFF
v_gene: TRBV28; d_gene: NA; abundance: NA; j_gene: TRBJ1-1; CDR3nt: TGTGCCAGCAGTTTACGCCCTGGAGGGACTGAAGCTTTCTTT; CDR3aa: CASSLRPGGTEAFF
v_gene: TRBV7-2; d_gene: NA; abundance: NA; j_gene: TRBJ1-1; CDR3nt: TGTGCCAGCAGCTTAGTTTTGCTGAACACTGAAGCTTTCTTT; CDR3aa: CASSLVLLNTEAFF
v_gene: TRBV7-2; d_gene: NA; abundance: many; j_gene: TRBJ2-3; CDR3nt: TGTGCCAGCAGCCAAATGACGGTTAGCACAGATACGCAGTATTTT; CDR3aa: CASSQMTVSTDTQYF
v_gene: TRBV15; d_gene: NA; abundance: many; j_gene: TRBJ2-6; CDR3nt: TGTGCCACCAGCACAACGAGGGGGGTTAGGGCCTCTGAGGCCAACGTCCTGACTTTC; CDR3aa: CATSTTRGVRASEANVLTF
v_gene: TRBV5-1; d_gene: TRBD2; abundance: few; j_gene: TRBJ2-1; CDR3nt: TGCGCCAGCAGCTTGAGTACTAGCGGGGGCAATGAGCAGTTCTTC; CDR3aa: CASSLSTSGGNEQFF
v_gene: TRBV5-1; d_gene: NA; abundance: NA; j_gene: TRBJ2-2; CDR3nt: TGCGCCAGCAGCTTTCAACAGGGGAACACCGGGGAGCTGTTTTTT; CDR3aa: CASSFQQGNTGELFF
v_gene: TRBV12-5; d_gene: NA; abundance: few; j_gene: TRBJ2-7; CDR3nt: TGTGCTAGTGGGCAGACGGTACACTCCTACGAGCAGTACTTC; CDR3aa: CASGQTVHSYEQYF
v_gene: TRBV18; d_gene: NA; abundance: NA; j_gene: TRBJ2-3; CDR3nt: TGTGCCAGCTCACCGGACGGCACCAGCACAGATACGCAGTATTTT; CDR3aa: CASSPDGTSTDTQYF
v_gene: TRBV5-1; d_gene: NA; abundance: NA; j_gene: TRBJ2-2; CDR3nt: TGCGCCAGCAGCCGTGGGGGTCGGAGCACCGGGGAGCTGTTTTTT; CDR3aa: CASSRGGRSTGELFF
v_gene: TRBV4-3; d_gene: NA; abundance: NA; j_gene: TRBJ1-1; CDR3nt: TGCGCCAGCAGCCAAGTTCGGCAGAACACTGAAGCTTTCTTT; CDR3aa: CASSQVRQNTEAFF
v_gene: TRBV4-3; d_gene: NA; abundance: many; j_gene: TRBJ2-1; CDR3nt: TGCGCCAGCAGCCAGGGCCAGTCTTGGGGTGAGCAGTTCTTC; CDR3aa: CASSQGQSWGEQFF
v_gene: TRBV5-1; d_gene: TRBD2; abundance: many; j_gene: TRBJ2-1; CDR3nt: TGCGCCAGCACCGACCTAGCGGGAGTGAGCAATGAGCAGTTCTTC; CDR3aa: CASTDLAGVSNEQFF
v_gene: TRBV13; d_gene: TRBD2; abundance: many; j_gene: TRBJ2-7; CDR3nt: TGTGCCAGCAGCAACCAGACTAGCGGGAGGAGCGAGCAGTACTTC; CDR3aa: CASSNQTSGRSEQYF
v_gene: TRBV5-1; d_gene: NA; abundance: many; j_gene: TRBJ2-3; CDR3nt: TGCGCCAGCAGCTTCCAGGCGGGGCAGACAGATACGCAGTATTTT; CDR3aa: CASSFQAGQTDTQYF
v_gene: TRBV28; d_gene: NA; abundance: few; j_gene: TRBJ1-1; CDR3nt: TGTGCCAGCAGTTTATCGGGGTGGTGGGGCGAGGGTTCGGCTGAAGCTTTCTTT; CDR3aa: CASSLSGWWGEGSAEAFF
v_gene: TRBV7-2; d_gene: TRBD1; abundance: NA; j_gene: TRBJ1-2; CDR3nt: TGTGCCAGCAGCCACACAGGGGGCTATGGCTACACCTTC; CDR3aa: CASSHTGGYGYTF
v_gene: TRBV14; d_gene: NA; abundance: NA; j_gene: TRBJ1-2; CDR3nt: TGTGCCAGCAGCCAAGGGGGTAGGGGACGCGGCTACACCTTC; CDR3aa: CASSQGGRGRGYTF
v_gene: TRBV20-1; d_gene: NA; abundance: many; j_gene: TRBJ1-1; CDR3nt: TGCAGTGCTAGTGCAGGGATGAACACTGAAGCTTTCTTT; CDR3aa: CSASAGMNTEAFF
v_gene: TRBV12-3/TRBV12-4; d_gene: NA; abundance: few; j_gene: TRBJ1-4; CDR3nt: TGTGCCAGCAGCGAAAACAGGGCAACTAATGAAAAACTGTTTTTT; CDR3aa: CASSENRATNEKLFF
v_gene: TRBV12-3/TRBV12-4; d_gene: TRBD1; abundance: many; j_gene: TRBJ2-2; CDR3nt: TGTGCCAGCAGTTTGACAGGGGGAGACACCGGGGAGCTGTTTTTT; CDR3aa: CASSLTGGDTGELFF
v_gene: TRBV12-3/TRBV12-4; d_gene: NA; abundance: few; j_gene: TRBJ1-4; CDR3nt: TGTGCCAGCAGTTTATATAATGAAAAACTGTTTTTT; CDR3aa: CASSLYNEKLFF
v_gene: TRBV28; d_gene: TRBD1; abundance: medium-sized; j_gene: TRBJ2-6; CDR3nt: TGTGCCAGCAGTTCCAGGACAGGGGAAGAATTGTTTGGGGCCAACGTCCTGACTTTC; CDR3aa: CASSSRTGEELFGANVLTF
v_gene: TRBV28; d_gene: TRBD2; abundance: many; j_gene: TRBJ2-1; CDR3nt: TGTGCCAGCACTAGCGGGGGGTCTACGGACTCCTACAATGAGCAGTTCTTC; CDR3aa: CASTSGGSTDSYNEQFF
v_gene: TRBV6-2/TRBV6-3; d_gene: NA; abundance: NA; j_gene: TRBJ1-1; CDR3nt: TGTGCCAGCAGTAGGGGCAGGGGTACCACTGAAGCTTTCTTT; CDR3aa: CASSRGRGTTEAFF
v_gene: TRBV7-2; d_gene: NA; abundance: many; j_gene: TRBJ2-5; CDR3nt: TGTGCCAGCAGCTTTCGTCCGGACAGCTATCGAGAGACCCAGTACTTC; CDR3aa: CASSFRPDSYRETQYF
v_gene: TRBV27; d_gene: NA; abundance: many; j_gene: TRBJ2-7; CDR3nt: TGTGCCAGCAACGACCCCGGGGACGAGCAGTACTTC; CDR3aa: CASNDPGDEQYF
v_gene: TRBV28; d_gene: NA; abundance: NA; j_gene: TRBJ2-1; CDR3nt: TGTGCCAGCAGTTTTCTTCAGGGGGGCGAGCAGTTCTTC; CDR3aa: CASSFLQGGEQFF
v_gene: TRBV7-2; d_gene: NA; abundance: many; j_gene: TRBJ2-3; CDR3nt: TGTGCCAGCAGCCCACCCGCTGCCGGGGCTAGCACAGATACGCAGTATTTT; CDR3aa: CASSPPAAGASTDTQYF
v_gene: TRBV20-1; d_gene: NA; abundance: few; j_gene: TRBJ2-1; CDR3nt: TGCAGTGCTAGTTCTCCCGGCTGGGGGGGCGGTGAGCAGTTCTTC; CDR3aa: CSASSPGWGGGEQFF
v_gene: TRBV5-6; d_gene: TRBD2; abundance: few; j_gene: TRBJ2-3; CDR3nt: TGTGCCAGCAGCCTAGCGGGAGGTCTCACAGATACGCAGTATTTT; CDR3aa: CASSLAGGLTDTQYF
v_gene: TRBV7-9; d_gene: TRBD2; abundance: many; j_gene: TRBJ2-4; CDR3nt: TGTGCCAGCAGCTTAGGAGCGGGGTCGTCCCTGACCAAAAACATTCAGTACTTC; CDR3aa: CASSLGAGSSLTKNIQYF
v_gene: TRBV7-9; d_gene: NA; abundance: many; j_gene: TRBJ1-1; CDR3nt: TGTGCCAGCAGCCCACCCCTGAGGGACACTGAAGCTTTCTTT; CDR3aa: CASSPPLRDTEAFF
v_gene: TRBV27; d_gene: NA; abundance: few; j_gene: TRBJ2-2; CDR3nt: TGTGCCAGCAGTTCCAGGGGCGGGGAGCTGTTTTTT; CDR3aa: CASSSRGGELFF
v_gene: TRBV4-3; d_gene: NA; abundance: few; j_gene: TRBJ1-4; CDR3nt: TGCGCCAGCAGCCAAGACCGGGTAGCCGGAAAACTGTTTTTT; CDR3aa: CASSQDRVAGKLFF
v_gene: TRBV4-3; d_gene: NA; abundance: NA; j_gene: TRBJ2-6; CDR3nt: TGCGCCAGCAGCCCAGGCCCGGGGGCGCGGTCTGGGGCCAACGTCCTGACTTTC; CDR3aa: CASSPGPGARSGANVLTF
v_gene: TRBV6-5; d_gene: NA; abundance: few; j_gene: TRBJ1-5; CDR3nt: TGTGCCAGCAGACGGGGGAATCAGCCCCAGCATTTT; CDR3aa: CASRRGNQPQHF
v_gene: TRBV20-1; d_gene: NA; abundance: many; j_gene: TRBJ2-7; CDR3nt: TGCAGTGCTAGACAGGGGTTTTACGAGCAGTACTTC; CDR3aa: CSARQGFYEQYF
v_gene: TRBV6-5; d_gene: NA; abundance: many; j_gene: TRBJ2-2; CDR3nt: TGTGCCAGCATGAAGGGGAACACCGGGGAGCTGTTTTTT; CDR3aa: CASMKGNTGELFF
v_gene: TRBV28; d_gene: NA; abundance: many; j_gene: TRBJ2-1; CDR3nt: TGTGCCAGTAGCAGGGTAACCAATGAGCAGTTCTTC; CDR3aa: CASSRVTNEQFF
v_gene: TRBV12-3/TRBV12-4; d_gene: NA; abundance: few; j_gene: TRBJ2-5; CDR3nt: TGTGCCAGCAGTTTAGAGGGTAGTTGGGAGACCCAGTACTTC; CDR3aa: CASSLEGSWETQYF
v_gene: TRBV9; d_gene: TRBD1; abundance: few; j_gene: TRBJ1-1; CDR3nt: TGTGCCAGCAGCGTGGCCGGGACAGCTGAAGCTTTCTTT; CDR3aa: CASSVAGTAEAFF
v_gene: TRBV27; d_gene: NA; abundance: many; j_gene: TRBJ1-5; CDR3nt: TGTGCCAGCGGGATCGGCGGTCAGCCCCAGCATTTT; CDR3aa: CASGIGGQPQHF
v_gene: TRBV5-6; d_gene: TRBD1; abundance: many; j_gene: TRBJ2-4; CDR3nt: TGTGCCAGCAGCTTACTCAGGGACAGTCGCACGTACTTC; CDR3aa: CASSLLRDSRTYF
v_gene: TRBV20-1; d_gene: NA; abundance: many; j_gene: TRBJ2-1; CDR3nt: TGCAGTGTCAAGGGGGGATTGGGGTGGAATGAGCAGTTCTTC; CDR3aa: CSVKGGLGWNEQFF
v_gene: TRBV6-4; d_gene: NA; abundance: many; j_gene: TRBJ1-5; CDR3nt: TGTGCCATGAGAGACAGGCCCGGTGGAGAATATAGCAATCAGCCCCAGCATTTT; CDR3aa: CAMRDRPGGEYSNQPQHF
v_gene: TRBV5-5; d_gene: TRBD2; abundance: few; j_gene: TRBJ2-1; CDR3nt: TGTGCCAGCAGCTTGGGAGGCGGGGGTTACGGGCATGAGCAGTTCTTC; CDR3aa: CASSLGGGGYGHEQFF
v_gene: TRBV5-1; d_gene: TRBD1; abundance: few; j_gene: TRBJ2-1; CDR3nt: TGCGCCAGCAGCGCAGGACAGGGGGGCTCCTACAATGAGCAGTTCTTC; CDR3aa: CASSAGQGGSYNEQFF
v_gene: TRBV20-1; d_gene: TRBD2; abundance: many; j_gene: TRBJ2-1; CDR3nt: TGCAGTGCTGGTGGGGCTAGCGGGAGCGATGAGCAGTTCTTC; CDR3aa: CSAGGASGSDEQFF
v_gene: TRBV28; d_gene: NA; abundance: NA; j_gene: TRBJ2-2; CDR3nt: TGTGCCAGCAGTTTACGGGGGTCCACCGGGGAGCTGTTTTTT; CDR3aa: CASSLRGSTGELFF
v_gene: TRBV3-1; d_gene: NA; abundance: medium-sized; j_gene: TRBJ1-6; CDR3nt: TGTGCCAGCAGCCAGGGTTCGGATAATTCACCCCTCCACTTT; CDR3aa: CASSQGSDNSPLHF
v_gene: TRBV4-3; d_gene: NA; abundance: NA; j_gene: TRBJ1-5; CDR3nt: TGCGCCAGCAGCCAAGATCCTAATCAGCCCCAGCATTTT; CDR3aa: CASSQDPNQPQHF
v_gene: TRBV6-2/TRBV6-3; d_gene: NA; abundance: many; j_gene: TRBJ2-2; CDR3nt: TGTGCCAGCCGAAGGCCACTCCTAGGTGCCGGGGAGCTGTTTTTT; CDR3aa: CASRRPLLGAGELFF